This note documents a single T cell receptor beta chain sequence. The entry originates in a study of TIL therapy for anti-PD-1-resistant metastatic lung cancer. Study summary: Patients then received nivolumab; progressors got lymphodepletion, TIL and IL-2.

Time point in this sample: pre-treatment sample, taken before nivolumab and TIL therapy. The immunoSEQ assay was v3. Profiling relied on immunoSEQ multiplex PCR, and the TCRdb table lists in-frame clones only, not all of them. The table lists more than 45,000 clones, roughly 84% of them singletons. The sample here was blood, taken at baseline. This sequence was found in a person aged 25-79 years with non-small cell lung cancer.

DNA of the CDR3: TGTGCCAGTAGTTCCCCGGGACAGGGGAGATCTAATGAAAAACTGTTTTTT. This gives the protein CASSSPGQGRSNEKLFF. The chain uses TRBV19 and TRBJ1-4, with TRBD1 identical over 10 bases. Germline loops: CDR1 LNHDA, CDR2 SQIVND (reference sequence). Trimming removed 5 bases from V and 3 bases from J; junction bases left unmatched: 9. The CDR3 sequence is 17 residues long.